This T cell receptor beta chain was recovered during a study of blood T cell repertoires in COVID-19. In the study overall: Some COVID-19 samples were acute and others convalescent; all came from the United States, Italy and Spain.

The CDR3 has 15 residues. V gave up 3 bases and J gave up 4 bases; unmatched junction bases: 9. CDR1 is SGHNT and CDR2 is YYREEE in the germline V gene (reference sequence). Methods used by the authors: Reference gene primer amplification yielded estimated nucleated cell counts. Clones were read by immunoSEQ multiplex PCR, and TCRdb kept only the in-frame ones, dropping some. The V and J calls and clone size were taken over from that table, and D and trimming were inferred from the DNA. The repertoire has about 39,000 clones, about four fifths of them found once; the top ten carry 8% to 10%. The V and J genes are TRBV5-4 and TRBJ1-2; the match to TRBD1 covers 7 bases. This clonotype was obtained from a man aged 60-69 years in a cohort sampled during active COVID-19. The sequencing sample was made of peripheral blood. CDR3 protein: CASSSRDSAGYGYTF. The DNA for the CDR3 is TGTGCCAGCAGCTCCCGGGACAGCGCTGGCTATGGCTACACCTTC.